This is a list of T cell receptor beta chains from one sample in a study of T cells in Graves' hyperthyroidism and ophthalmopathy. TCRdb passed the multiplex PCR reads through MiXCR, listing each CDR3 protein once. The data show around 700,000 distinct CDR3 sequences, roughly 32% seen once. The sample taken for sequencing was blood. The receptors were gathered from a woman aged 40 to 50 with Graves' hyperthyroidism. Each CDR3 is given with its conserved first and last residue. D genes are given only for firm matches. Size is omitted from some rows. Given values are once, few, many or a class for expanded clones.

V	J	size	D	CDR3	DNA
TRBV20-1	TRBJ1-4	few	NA	CSTPGAGGEKLFF	TGCAGTACCCCGGGGGCCGGCGGTGAAAAACTGTTTTTT
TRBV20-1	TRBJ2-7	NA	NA	CSARDGGGSYEQYF	TGCAGTGCTAGAGACGGAGGGGGCAGCTACGAGCAGTACTTC
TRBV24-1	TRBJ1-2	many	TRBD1	CATSDRDRGYGYTF	TGTGCCACCAGTGATCGGGACAGGGGTTACGGCTACACCTTC
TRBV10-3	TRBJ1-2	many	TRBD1	CAISGGTVLYGYTF	TGTGCCATCAGTGGCGGGACAGTTCTCTATGGCTACACCTTC
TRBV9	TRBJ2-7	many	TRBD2	CASSVGPETSGYEQYF	TGTGCCAGCAGCGTAGGCCCTGAGACTAGCGGTTACGAGCAGTACTTC
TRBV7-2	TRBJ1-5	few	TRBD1	CGDRGRLNENQPQHF	TGTGGGGACAGGGGGCGGTTGAATGAGAATCAGCCCCAGCATTTT
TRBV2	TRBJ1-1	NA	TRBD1	CASSYSAGGLTEAFF	TGTGCCAGCAGTTACTCCGCAGGGGGACTCACTGAAGCTTTCTTT
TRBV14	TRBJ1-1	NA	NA	CASSQDEGSWAEAFF	TGTGCCAGCAGCCAAGATGAGGGGAGTTGGGCTGAAGCTTTCTTT
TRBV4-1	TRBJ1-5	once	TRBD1	CASSQERTGIHQPQHF	TGCGCCAGCAGCCAAGAGCGGACAGGGATACATCAGCCCCAGCATTTT
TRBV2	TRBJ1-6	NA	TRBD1	CASSGAGTGSRNSPLHF	TGTGCCAGCAGTGGAGCCGGGACAGGGTCTCGGAATTCACCCCTCCACTTT
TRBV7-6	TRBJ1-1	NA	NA	CASSPAGHTEAFF	TGTGCCAGCTCACCCGCGGGGCACACTGAAGCTTTCTTT
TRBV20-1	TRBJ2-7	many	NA	CSAPDSEQYF	TGCAGTGCTCCCGACTCCGAGCAGTACTTC
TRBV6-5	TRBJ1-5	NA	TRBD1	CASSRGQPSNQPQHF	TGTGCCAGCAGCAGGGGGCAGCCAAGCAATCAGCCCCAGCATTTT
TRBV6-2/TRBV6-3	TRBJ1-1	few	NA	CASTWAPEGTEAFF	TGTGCCAGCACCTGGGCCCCGGAGGGCACTGAAGCTTTCTTT
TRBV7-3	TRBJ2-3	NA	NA	CASSLTGGDTQYF	TGTGCCAGCAGCTTAACAGGCGGAGATACGCAGTATTTT
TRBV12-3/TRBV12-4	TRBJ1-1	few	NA	CASSRDTAETF	TGTGCCAGCAGTAGAGATACCGCGGAAACATTT
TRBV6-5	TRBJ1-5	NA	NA	CASRTDNQPQHF	TGTGCCAGCAGGACCGACAATCAGCCCCAGCATTTT
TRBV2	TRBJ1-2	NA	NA	CASSEGDVSYGYTF	TGTGCCAGCAGTGAAGGGGACGTCTCCTATGGCTACACCTTC
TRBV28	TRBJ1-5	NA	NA	CASSSQGRGQPQHF	TGTGCCAGCAGTTCTCAAGGACGGGGTCAGCCCCAGCATTTT
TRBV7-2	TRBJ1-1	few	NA	CASTPGQKETEAFF	TGTGCCAGCACCCCGGGACAAAAGGAAACTGAAGCTTTCTTT
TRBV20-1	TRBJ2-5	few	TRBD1	CSASGTGGKETQYF	TGCAGTGCTAGCGGGACAGGGGGGAAAGAGACCCAGTACTTC
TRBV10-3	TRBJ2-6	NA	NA	CASSHTSGVGANVLTF	TGTGCCAGCAGTCACACCTCAGGGGTCGGGGCCAACGTCCTGACTTTC
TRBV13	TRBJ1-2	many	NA	CASSIWETGYTF	TGTGCCAGCAGCATCTGGGAGACTGGCTACACCTTC
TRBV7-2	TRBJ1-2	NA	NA	CASSGGGASGYGYTF	TGTGCCAGCAGCGGGGGGGGGGCTAGTGGCTATGGCTACACCTTC
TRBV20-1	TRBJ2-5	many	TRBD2	CSASPGSAGEETQYF	TGCAGTGCTAGTCCGGGTAGCGCGGGGGAGGAGACCCAGTACTTC
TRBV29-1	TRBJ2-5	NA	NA	CSVESPSRFETQYF	TGCAGCGTTGAGAGTCCCAGCAGATTTGAGACCCAGTACTTC
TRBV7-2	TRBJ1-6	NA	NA	CASSFSGALSHSPLHF	TGTGCCAGCAGTTTTTCCGGGGCTTTATCCCATTCACCCCTCCACTTT